These 4 T cell receptor beta chains share one sample of origin, sequenced in a study of coeliac disease. Sequencing was performed with immunoSEQ multiplex PCR; in TCRdb, only in-frame clones are kept and a portion is missing. The repertoire holds several thousand clones, with approximately 69% as singletons. Material for sequencing was intraepithelial lymphocytes from the gut. The receptors originated from a man aged 25-45 years with celiac disease.

The rearrangement links TRBV28 to TRBJ2-7; a possible D gene is TRBD1 (6 bases). Germline V gives CDR1 MDHEN, CDR2 SYDVKM. Deletions cut 5 bases from V and 6 bases from J, with 26 bases between. The CDR3 runs to 17 residues. The CDR3 protein is CASSLPPRDNYLSEQYF. In DNA form, the CDR3 reads TGTGCCAGCAGTCTACCCCCCCGGGACAATTACCTGAGCGAGCAGTACTTC.

The V call is TRBV5-1, the J call TRBJ1-2, with a weak D call TRBD1 (6 bases). The CDR3 extends over 17 amino acids. The V end was cut by 2 bases, the J end by 0 bases, with 17 bases between. The germline V gene has CDR1 SGHRS and CDR2 YFSETQ. The DNA for the CDR3 is TGCGCCAGCAGCTTACAGGGACGGACGGATTCTAACTATGGCTACACCTTC. It specifies CASSLQGRTDSNYGYTF.

The V and J genes are TRBV28 and TRBJ2-3, with TRBD2 as a possible D gene (6 bases). The V end was cut by 3 bases, the J end by 4 bases, with 17 bases between. In germline, CDR1 is MDHEN, CDR2 SYDVKM. The CDR3 length is 16 residues. The CDR3 sequence: CASSFLAAEVADTQYF. CDR3 nucleotide sequence: TGTGCCAGCAGTTTTTTAGCGGCCGAAGTGGCAGATACGCAGTATTTT.

This clone has just one count. The V gene is TRBV11-3, the J gene TRBJ1-5, with D tentatively TRBD1 (6 bases). CDR1 and CDR2 (germline): SGHNT, YENEEA. Trimming left V 1 base short and J 7 bases short, with 14 bases between. The CDR3 is 15 amino acids. The CDR3 DNA follows: TGTGCCAGCAGCTTAGTAGGAGAAGGGGGACAGCCCCAGCATTTT. Translation: CASSLVGEGGQPQHF.